The clone carrying this T cell receptor (beta chain) showed up just a few times. The record originates from a study of T-cell memory formation after mild COVID-19. Study-level background: For the most part, TCR clusters were specific to one donor.

The V segment lost 2 bases and the J segment 6 bases; nucleotides outside the gene matches: 9. The CDR3 totals 16 residues. Germline CDR1 and CDR2: LGHNT and FRNRAP. Researchers used 5'RACE with constant-segment primers to make TCR alpha and TCR beta cDNA libraries that carry sample barcodes and UMIs. One entry per CDR3 protein, called by TCRdb with MiXCR from the 5' RACE reads. Here the sample spans roughly 200,000 distinct CDR3 sequences, roughly 17% being singletons. The chain joins TRBV12-5 to TRBJ2-1, with TRBD2 matching over 8 bases. This TCR was sampled from an adult woman who had mild COVID-19 (a few samples of this study predate the infection). Cell type and time point are not known. Sequences were obtained from PBMCs or a T cell subset sorted from them (not recorded which). CDR3 amino acids: CASGLSPKRGINEQFF. CDR3 nucleotides: TGTGCTAGTGGTTTGTCACCTAAGCGGGGGATCAATGAGCAGTTCTTC.